This T cell receptor beta chain was obtained from a study of PD-1 blockade in classical Hodgkin lymphoma. Study background: Administration of nivolumab to patients was at 3 mg/kg intravenously every 2 weeks. Overall study results and limits: Reported findings placed baseline TCR diversity lower in newly diagnosed patients (compared with healthy donors).

Sequencing used immunoSEQ multiplex PCR; TCRdb keeps in-frame clones, though not all of them. The data contain fewer than 20,000 clones, around four fifths of them singletons. CDR3 size: 14 residues. From germline, CDR1 is SGHTS and CDR2 YDEGEE. Every one of the patients relapsed after autologous stem cell transplantation (brentuximab vedotin exposure was variable). Purification of CD4+ T cells from thawed PBMCs was achieved by magnetic negative selection. Notes on this clone: What it recognizes is unknown.

Sequenced here: CD4+ T cells from blood, sampled at baseline. The chain is built from TRBV5-8 and TRBJ2-5; 7 bases match TRBD1. The J call may be incorrect, as the DNA end agrees better with TRBJ2-7. This TCR was recovered from a human donor with classical Hodgkin lymphoma. CDR3 sequence reads: CASSLGQALYEQYF. Written as DNA, the CDR3 is TGTGCCAGCAGCTTAGGACAGGCCCTCTACGAGCAGTACTTC.